Detailed here is one TCR beta chain. In the source study's methods: By means of reference gene primer amplification, nucleated cell counts were estimated. Assay: immunoSEQ multiplex PCR; the TCRdb copy retains only in-frame clones and omits some. The DNA was the basis for D and trimming; V, J and clone size are from that table. Here the sample spans some 150,000 clones, 85% to 90% being singletons. This CDR3 is 16 amino acids long. Germline loops: CDR1 MGHDK, CDR2 SYGVNS. V was trimmed by 6 bases and J by 1 base, leaving 18 bases between them. The data derive from a study of blood T cell repertoires in COVID-19. Study at large: From the United States, Italy and Spain came samples of acute and convalescent COVID-19.

The sequenced material came from PBMCs or T cells enriched from blood (not recorded which). This receptor was identified in a woman aged 25 to 39 with acute COVID-19. The chain recombines TRBV25-1 with TRBJ1-2; maybe TRBD1 (6 bases). As DNA, the CDR3 is TGTGCCAGCAGCCCCCCGTCGGGGACAAATAACTATGGCTACACCTTC. It yields the protein CASSPPSGTNNYGYTF.